This T cell receptor beta chain was sequenced for a study of blood T cells in healthy people across ages. Study results and caveats: TCR beta diversity per million T cells fell roughly linearly with age.

CDR1 and CDR2 (germline): MDHEN, SYDVKM. The length of the CDR3 is 16 residues. Trimming cost V 3 bases and J 2 bases, with 16 bases left between them. Points on this clonotype: The antigen remains undetermined.

The second PCR ran about 6 to 11 cycles with a sample-barcoded 5' primer and J-beta primers. Each cDNA molecule carried a tag from a template-switch adaptor that contained 12 random nucleotides. MiXCR was run by TCRdb on the 5' RACE reads, yielding one entry per CDR3 protein. This sample has some 1,500,000 distinct CDR3 sequences, with approximately 39% found just once. The source is a woman younger than 35 in good health. The specimen was blood. The rearrangement links TRBV28 to TRBJ1-2; possible D gene TRBD1, 5 bases. The DNA of the CDR3 is TGTGCCAGCAGTTTCCCTTTGGGGGAAGAAAACTATGGCTACACCTTC. As protein: CASSFPLGEENYGYTF.